This note documents a single T cell receptor beta chain sequence. Its antigen is undetermined. The CDR3 runs 15 residues. Deletions cut 3 bases from V and 4 bases from J, with 11 bases between. Looked up from germline, CDR1 is SGHRS and CDR2 is YFSETQ. The data originate from a study of shared clonotypes between healthy human individuals. Study conclusions and caveats: In having few donors, the study represented limited genetic and exposure-history diversity.

The assay used deep level. Here immunoSEQ multiplex PCR was the method, and the copy in TCRdb shows in-frame clones only, minus some. The top ten hold about 11% of the sample, which has about 460,000 clones, 70% to 80% seen once. Specimen: PBMCs. The chain recombines TRBV5-1 with TRBJ2-6, with TRBD1 as a possible D gene (5 bases). This clonotype was obtained from a woman in her 40s in good health. Some clones in this sample may be carry-over from other donors' samples. CDR3 loop: CASSSDRIGANVLTF. CDR3 nucleotides: TGCGCCAGCAGCTCTGACAGAATCGGGGCCAACGTCCTGACTTTC.